One and the same sample provided the 32 T cell receptor beta chains below, sequenced in a study of control samples from healthy donors and cancer patients (dated by TCRdb to about 2020). The library was prepared using the immunoSEQ multiplex PCR assay. TCRdb limited this immuneACCESS table to in-frame rearrangements with V and J called. A share of clones is missing; checked studies link under half to unresolved V genes, and the rest is unexplained. This sample lists tens of thousands of clones; just over 90% were detected once. Approximately 0.8% of the sample lies in the top ten. Sequences were obtained from PBMCs. These receptors all stem from a man aged 30-40 years with colorectal cancer.

The V and J genes are TRBV6-5 and TRBJ1-1; D is perhaps TRBD1 (6 bases). This CDR3 spans 15 amino acids. Looked up from germline, CDR1 is MNHEY and CDR2 is SVGAGI. V lost 5 bases to trimming and J lost 5 bases, with 18 bases between them. CDR3 nucleotide sequence: TGTGCCAGCAGTCTAGCCGGGACATCAGGGACTGAAGCTTTCTTT. This gives the protein CASSLAGTSGTEAFF.

The V call is TRBV20-1, the J call TRBJ1-1; D not resolved. This CDR3 is 12 amino acids long. The germline gives CDR1 DFQATT, CDR2 SNEGSKA (reference sequence). V lost 3 bases, J lost 0 bases, and 5 bases lay in between. The CDR3 protein is CSASRMNTEAFF. CDR3 sequence (DNA): TGCAGTGCTAGTCGGATGAACACTGAAGCTTTCTTT.

This sequence joins TRBV4-1 and TRBJ2-1, with D perhaps TRBD1 (6 bases). Germline CDR1 reads MGHRA; CDR2 reads YSYEKL. The CDR3 has 12 amino acids. The germline V and J ends were trimmed by 4 bases and 7 bases, with 8 bases remaining between them. CDR3 loop: CASSPQGNEQFF. The CDR3 bases are TGCGCCAGCAGCCCACAGGGAAATGAGCAGTTCTTC.

In this sample, this clone turned up once. The rearrangement uses TRBV11-2 and TRBJ2-5; D gene uncertain. Trimming pared 4 bases from V and 0 bases from J, leaving 24 bases between. The V gene's germline CDR1 is SGHAT and CDR2 FQNNGV. The CDR3 sequence is 19 residues long. CDR3 in amino acids: CASSSLMGQTRRYQETQYF. CDR3 DNA: TGTGCCAGCAGCTCCCTTATGGGTCAGACTCGGCGATACCAAGAGACCCAGTACTTC.

J is TRBJ1-1 and V is TRBV4-1, with no clear D. The V and J ends lost 4 bases and 3 bases respectively, with 12 bases between them. Germline V gene sequence: CDR1 MGHRA, CDR2 YSYEKL. The CDR3 is 14 amino acids. This CDR3 reads CASSRGLSDTEAFF. As DNA, the CDR3 is TGCGCCAGCAGCCGCGGACTCTCGGACACTGAAGCTTTCTTT.

The gene calls are TRBV6-6 and TRBJ2-7; possible D gene TRBD1, 6 bases. Trimming took off 6 bases at V and 0 bases at J, with 12 bases between the two ends. Germline CDR1 is MNHNY and CDR2 is SVGAGI (reference sequence). The CDR3 loop spans 14 amino acids. CDR3 DNA sequence: TGTGCCAGCAGAAGGACAGAAAGCTCCTACGAGCAGTACGTC. Its protein product is CASRRTESSYEQYV.

This clone came up once. The rearrangement links TRBV15 to TRBJ1-5; 9 nucleotides line up with TRBD1. The germline gives CDR1 LNHNV, CDR2 YYDKDF (reference sequence). Trimming cost V 3 bases and J 7 bases; bases outside gene matches: 13. The CDR3 spans 17 residues. In DNA, the CDR3 is TGTGCCACCAGCAGTGACAGGTGGACAGGGGTGCGGCAGCCCCAGCATTTT. This sequence encodes CATSSDRWTGVRQPQHF.

The chain has TRBV30 and TRBJ1-6; 8 bases map to TRBD1. Germline CDR1 and CDR2: GTSNPN and SVGIG (reference sequence). CDR3 length: 19 amino acids. The V gene end was trimmed by 0 bases and the J gene end by 8 bases; junction bases not matched to a gene: 18. The CDR3: CAWSVYGTGSPGLYSPLHF. The CDR3 coding sequence is TGTGCCTGGAGTGTCTACGGGACAGGCTCACCAGGATTATATTCACCCCTCCACTTT.

The gene calls are TRBV9 and TRBJ2-2; D ambiguous. The CDR3 loop spans 13 amino acids. Trimming pared 2 bases from V and 6 bases from J, leaving 8 bases between. Per the germline V gene, CDR1 is SGDLS and CDR2 is YYNGEE. The CDR3 reads CASSVRSAGELFF. The CDR3 nucleotides read TGTGCCAGCAGCGTCAGGAGCGCCGGGGAGCTGTTTTTT.

This sequence joins TRBV7-9 and TRBJ1-5, with a tentative D call TRBD1 (5 bases). The ends were cut back, 6 bases at V and 4 bases at J, with 13 bases in the middle. CDR3 length: 14 amino acids. Germline values: CDR1 SEHNR, CDR2 FQNEAQ (reference sequence). CDR3 amino acids: CASSAGHPNQPQHF. CDR3 coding DNA: TGTGCCAGCAGTGCTGGACACCCAAATCAGCCCCAGCATTTT.

Concerning this clone itself: At one end the junction does not follow the germline gene, possibly because of a read error. The chain is built from TRBV7-7 and TRBJ1-5; D is undetermined. Per the germline V gene, CDR1 is SSHAT and CDR2 is FNYEAQ (reference sequence). This CDR3 spans 15 amino acids. Here the CDR3 DNA reads TGTGCTAGCAGCTTTCCATCTTATAGCAATCAGCCCCAGCATTTT. It specifies CASSFPSYSNQPQHF.

This chain uses TRBV7-2 with TRBJ2-1; D unresolved. CDR1 is SGHTA, CDR2 FQGNSA, per germline. V was clipped by 5 bases and J by 3 bases, with 20 bases between them. The CDR3 is 17 residues long. The DNA for the CDR3 is TGTGCCAGCAGCCCGCCTTATTTGGTATTTGTCTACAATGAGCAGTTCTTC. Translation gives CASSPPYLVFVYNEQFF.

The V gene is TRBV7-8, the J gene TRBJ2-5; no definite D call. Germline loops: CDR1 SGHVS, CDR2 FQNEAQ. V lost 1 base and J lost 6, with 9 bases in between. The CDR3 contains 13 residues. In nucleotides, the CDR3 is TGTGCCAGCAGCTTAGGGGGTTTAAAGACCCAGTACTTC. Translated: CASSLGGLKTQYF.

This chain joins TRBV5-1 and TRBJ2-3; TRBD2 matches 12 bases. CDR1 and CDR2 (germline): SGHRS, YFSETQ. The V and J ends lost 4 bases and 6 bases, in that order; junction bases with no gene match: 9. This CDR3 contains 16 residues. CDR3 sequence reads: CASSVGLAGLVDTQYF. CDR3 nucleotide sequence: TGCGCCAGCAGCGTAGGACTAGCGGGGCTCGTGGATACGCAGTATTTT.

This clone showed up just once. The gene calls are TRBV12-5 and TRBJ1-1; 7 bases are a match to TRBD1. The CDR3 is 15 amino acids. The junction had 9 bases not matched to a gene; V was cut back by 2 bases and J by 6 bases. Germline lookup yields CDR1 LGHNT and CDR2 FRNRAP. CDR3 residues: CASGLNDNRGSEAFF. As DNA, the CDR3 is TGTGCTAGTGGTTTGAACGATAACAGGGGTTCTGAAGCTTTCTTT.

The chain recombines TRBV6-5 with TRBJ1-2; possibly TRBD1 for D (6 bases). V lost 7 bases and J lost 3, with 12 bases in between. The CDR3 loop spans 13 amino acids. CDR1 and CDR2 from the germline V gene are MNHEY and SVGAGI. The chain's CDR3 is CASTDRPDYGYTF. CDR3 bases: TGTGCCAGCACCGACAGGCCGGACTATGGCTACACCTTC.

This clone was seen only once. The J gene is TRBJ1-1, the V gene TRBV4-1; no reliable D call. Per germline, CDR1 MGHRA and CDR2 YSYEKL. The CDR3 loop spans 14 amino acids. Between the trimmed V and J ends, which lost 5 bases and 1 base, there was a span of 11 bases. CDR3 nucleotides: TGCGCCAGCAGCTTCTACGGGGAGAACACTGAAGCTTTCTTT. This sequence encodes CASSFYGENTEAFF.

The chain combines TRBV5-1 with TRBJ1-2; TRBD1 matches 8 bases. Germline-derived CDR1 and CDR2 are SGHRS and YFSETQ. CDR3 length: 15 amino acids. Trimming at V came to 2 bases and at J to 0 bases, leaving 3 bases not matched to a gene. CDR3 sequence: CASSFGQGTNYGYTF. Written as DNA, the CDR3 is TGCGCCAGCAGCTTTGGACAGGGAACTAACTATGGCTACACCTTC.

The rearrangement uses TRBV12-3 or TRBV12-4 and TRBJ1-2, with D unresolved. This CDR3 comprises 12 residues. V lost 2 bases to trimming and J lost 6 bases, with 7 bases between them. The CDR3 is CASSLLWDGYTF. The CDR3 nucleotides are TGTGCCAGCAGTTTACTGTGGGATGGCTACACCTTC.

This rearrangement joins TRBV3-1 (or the pseudogene TRBV3-2) to TRBJ1-3; D not resolved. The CDR3 contains 14 residues. Trimming removed 6 bases at V and 1 base at J, with 10 bases between. Germline V gives CDR1 LGHDT, CDR2 YNNKEL (reference sequence). For the CDR3, the DNA is TGTGCCAGCAGAAGCAAGAGTTCTGGAAACACCATATATTTT. This translates into CASRSKSSGNTIYF.

This chain joins TRBV6-2 or TRBV6-3 and TRBJ1-5; possibly TRBD1 for D (6 bases). V was shortened by 6 bases and J by 2 bases, with 11 bases between the two germline ends. CDR1 MNHEY and CDR2 SVGEGT come from the germline V gene. The CDR3 is 14 residues long. In DNA, the CDR3 is TGTGCCAGCAGCCAACCAGGGGGCAATCAGCCCCAGCATTTT. Amino acids: CASSQPGGNQPQHF.

The chain couples TRBV27 to TRBJ1-5; no clear D gene. Germline-derived CDR1 and CDR2 are MNHEY and SMNVEV (reference sequence). The germline V and J ends were trimmed by 0 bases and 3 bases, with 9 bases remaining between them. The CDR3 is made up of 15 amino acids. The DNA of the CDR3 is TGTGCCAGCAGTTTATCCCGCAATATCAATCAGCCCCAGCATTTT. Translating gives CASSLSRNINQPQHF.

This clone showed up just once. V is TRBV7-2 and J is TRBJ2-1, with 11 bases aligning to TRBD1. This CDR3 comprises 16 residues. Trimming took 1 base from V and 10 from J; bases not matched to a gene: 9. The germline CDR1 and CDR2 sequences are SGHTA and FQGNSA. Here the CDR3 reads CASSLVVRTGGWEQFF. Here the CDR3 DNA reads TGTGCCAGCAGCTTAGTGGTCAGGACAGGGGGCTGGGAGCAGTTCTTC.

The CDR3 spells CASIHGYTF. The DNA for the CDR3 is TGTGCCAGCATACATGGCTACACCTTC. The V gene is TRBV27, the J gene TRBJ1-2, with D uncertain. The CDR3 length is 9 residues. Germline V lookup: CDR1 MNHEY, CDR2 SMNVEV (reference sequence). V was pared by 7 bases and J by 6 bases, with 3 bases between.

The V and J genes are TRBV20-1 and TRBJ2-5; D is perhaps TRBD1 (5 bases). The CDR3 is made up of 15 amino acids. Per the germline V gene, CDR1 is DFQATT and CDR2 is SNEGSKA (reference sequence). The V gene lost 3 bases and the J gene lost 2 bases, with 16 bases spanning the gap. CDR3 nucleotides: TGCAGTGCTAGTCCCTCTCAGGGTTGGCAAGAGACCCAGTACTTC. It translates to CSASPSQGWQETQYF.

This clone appeared a single time. V usage is TRBV21-1 and J usage is TRBJ1-2. TRBV21-1 is labeled a pseudogene. The CDR3 contains 17 residues. The CDR3 bases are TGTGCCAGCAGCCCAAAGGAGGCCAAGGCAAGTTTCTATGGCTACACCTTC. Translating it yields CASSPKEAKASFYGYTF.

J is TRBJ1-2 and V is TRBV30; TRBD1 matches 10 bases. The length of the CDR3 is 14 residues. V was pared by 3 bases and J by 5 bases, with 6 bases of the junction left unmatched. The germline V gene encodes CDR1 GTSNPN and CDR2 SVGIG (reference sequence). This chain's CDR3 is CAWSPDRGPYGYTF. The CDR3 DNA follows: TGTGCCTGGAGCCCAGACAGGGGGCCATATGGCTACACCTTC.

The genes are TRBV4-3 and TRBJ2-2, with 7 bases aligning to TRBD2. J was trimmed by 1 base and V by 3 bases; bases with no gene match: 11. CDR1 and CDR2 (germline): LGHNA, YSLEER. The CDR3 covers 18 residues. The CDR3 loop is CASSHSGGGVGNTGELFF. The CDR3 DNA sequence: TGCGCCAGCAGCCATTCTGGGGGGGGTGTCGGGAACACCGGGGAGCTGTTTTTT.

The chain is built from TRBV9 and TRBJ2-3, with D unresolved. The CDR3 consists of 13 residues. CDR1 is SGDLS and CDR2 is YYNGEE in the germline V gene. Trimming shortened V by 0 bases and J by 3 bases, and 5 bases separated the two germline ends. The CDR3: CASSVEVTDTQYF. The CDR3 DNA sequence: TGTGCCAGCAGCGTAGAGGTTACAGATACGCAGTATTTT.

The chain links TRBV5-1 to TRBJ2-6; 8 positions match TRBD1. The ends lost 0 bases at V and 2 bases at J; junction bases unmatched: 4. Per germline, CDR1 SGHRS and CDR2 YFSETQ. The CDR3 has 17 amino acids. The CDR3 nucleotides are TGCGCCAGCAGCTTGGGGACAGGGCTTGCTGGGGCCAACGTCCTGACTTTC. It codes for CASSLGTGLAGANVLTF.

V gene TRBV4-3 combines with J gene TRBJ1-2; D gene unclear. CDR1 LGHNA and CDR2 YSLEER come from the germline V gene. With 0 bases removed from V and 4 bases from J, the gap between germline ends came to 9 bases. The CDR3 totals 14 residues. This CDR3 reads CASSQEARVYGYTF. The CDR3, as DNA: TGCGCCAGCAGCCAAGAGGCCAGAGTCTATGGCTACACCTTC.

V usage is TRBV7-9 and J usage is TRBJ1-4; tentatively, D is TRBD1 (5 bases). In germline, CDR1 is SEHNR, CDR2 FQNEAQ (reference sequence). This CDR3 spans 13 amino acids. V shed 8 bases and J shed 8 bases, with 15 bases lying between them. CDR3 sequence reads: CASADSFGEKLFF. The CDR3 coding sequence is TGTGCCAGCGCCGACAGTTTTGGGGAAAAACTGTTTTTT.